A single sample gave rise to the 23 T cell receptor beta chains below, sequenced in a study of post-analysis software for immune sequencing data. Study results and caveats: Among four or five TRBV segments more frequent in patients than controls were TRBV5-6, TRBV5-1 and TRBV20-1.

Built from TCR beta cDNA, the libraries had unique molecular identifiers in them. TCRdb redid the calling of the PCR reads with MiXCR, one entry per CDR3 protein. In the table there are some 370,000 distinct CDR3 sequences, roughly 38% of which are singletons. Antigens for these TCRs are unknown. The sequencing sample was made of blood. These receptors originate from a girl between 10 and 17 years old with multiple sclerosis.

This clonotype occurred a few times. The rearrangement uses TRBV12-3 or TRBV12-4 and TRBJ2-3, with D possibly matching TRBD1 (6 bases). The V gene lost 7 bases and the J gene lost 9 bases, with 14 bases spanning the gap. This CDR3 has 12 amino acids. For the CDR3, the DNA is TGTGCCAGCACCAAGGATAGGGGGACGCAGTATTTT. Protein product: CASTKDRGTQYF.

The chain has TRBV28 and TRBJ2-7, with D perhaps matching TRBD1 or TRBD2 (5 bases each). Germline CDR1 and CDR2: MDHEN and SYDVKM. Trimming shortened V by 3 bases and J by 4 bases, and 13 bases separated the two germline ends. This CDR3 is built from 14 residues. The CDR3 protein is CASSFLPEGYEQYF. CDR3 DNA: TGTGCCAGCAGTTTCCTCCCCGAGGGGTACGAGCAGTACTTC.

The CDR3 sequence is CATSRAGQGRNEQFF. CDR3 bases: TGTGCCACCAGCAGAGCGGGACAGGGACGCAATGAGCAGTTCTTC. V and J are TRBV15 and TRBJ2-1; 9 bases are a match to TRBD1. CDR3 size: 15 residues. After removal of 1 base from V and 6 bases from J, the junction contained 4 bases not matched to a gene. The germline V gene has CDR1 LNHNV and CDR2 YYDKDF (reference sequence).

The chain combines TRBV4-3 with TRBJ1-6; possible D gene TRBD1, 5 bases. The germline CDR1 and CDR2 sequences are LGHNA and YSLEER. This CDR3 comprises 16 residues. Trimming removed 1 base at V and 10 bases at J, with 17 bases between. This chain's CDR3 is CASSQAPGRWDSPLHF. The DNA of the CDR3 is TGCGCCAGCAGCCAAGCCCCGGGACGGTGGGACTCACCCCTCCACTTT.

The chain carries TRBV18 and TRBJ2-7; D remains ambiguous. There are 13 residues in the CDR3. Trimming cost V 3 bases and J 5 bases, with 11 bases left between them. Germline-derived CDR1 and CDR2 are KGHSH and LQKENI. The CDR3 region is CASSPDGPHEQYF. CDR3 nucleotides: TGTGCCAGCTCACCCGACGGTCCTCACGAGCAGTACTTC.

V is TRBV6-5 and J is TRBJ2-7, with D perhaps given as TRBD1 or TRBD2 (6 bases each). The CDR3 is made up of 16 amino acids. V lost 0 bases and J 2 bases, leaving 14 bases between the germline ends. Germline V gene lookup returns CDR1 MNHEY and CDR2 SVGAGI. The CDR3 coding sequence is TGTGCCAGCAGTTACTCGGGGGCGGGGAGAGCCTACGAGCAGTACTTC. This codes for CASSYSGAGRAYEQYF.

The V gene is TRBV5-5, the J gene TRBJ2-2; 7 bases align to TRBD1. The CDR3 runs to 20 residues. Unmatched junction bases numbered 15, after V lost 1 base and J lost 0 bases. Germline V CDR1 and CDR2: SGHKS, YYEKEE (reference sequence). The CDR3 DNA is TGTGCCAGCAGCTTGCGCCCTATCGACAGGGCGGCTTCGAACACCGGGGAGCTGTTTTTT. Its translation: CASSLRPIDRAASNTGELFF.

The chain carries TRBV20-1 and TRBJ2-7; 9 bases are a match to TRBD1. This CDR3 is 16 amino acids long. Germline-derived CDR1 and CDR2 are DFQATT and SNEGSKA (reference sequence). With 0 bases clipped from V and 2 bases from J, the junction kept 8 bases outside the gene matches. The CDR3 nucleotides read TGCAGTGCTAGAGATTACTCGACAGGGGGGACCTACGAGCAGTACTTC. As protein: CSARDYSTGGTYEQYF.

The V and J genes are TRBV2 and TRBJ1-5, with D tentatively TRBD1 (5 bases). Trimming stripped 11 bases from V and 1 base from J, with 18 bases between. Germline lookup yields CDR1 SNHLY and CDR2 FYNNEI. This CDR3 is built from 15 residues. CDR3 bases: TGTGCCTGCGCTTCAGGGAAAATAAGCAATCAGCCCCAGCATTTT. It specifies CACASGKISNQPQHF. The full variable domain, in which reference TRBV2 and TRBJ1-5 provide the parts outside the CDR3, is EPEVTQTPSHQVTQMGQEVILRCVPISNHLYFYWYRQILGQKVEFLVSFYNNEISEKSEIFDDQFSVERPDGSNFTLKIRSTKLEDSAMYFCACASGKISNQPQHFGDGTRLSIL.

This clonotype has at least ten counts. The rearrangement uses TRBV5-1 and TRBJ2-3; the match to TRBD1 covers 8 bases. With 3 bases clipped from V and 4 bases from J, the junction kept 7 bases outside the gene matches. CDR1 SGHRS and CDR2 YFSETQ come from the germline V gene. CDR3 length: 15 residues. The CDR3 loop is CASSSGQGAPDTQYF. CDR3 in DNA: TGCGCCAGCAGCTCCGGACAGGGAGCCCCAGATACGCAGTATTTT.

This rearrangement joins TRBV7-2 to TRBJ2-5; 8 bases line up with TRBD1. The end of the DNA fits TRBJ2-7 better, so the J call may be wrong. CDR3 length equals 15 residues. Germline V lookup: CDR1 SGHTA, CDR2 FQGNSA. This CDR3 reads CASSRTDRASYEQYF. In nucleotides, the CDR3 is TGTGCCAGCAGCAGGACGGACAGGGCTTCCTACGAGCAGTACTTC.

This clonotype has more than one count but fewer than ten. The chain employs TRBV28 and TRBJ2-1, with D possibly matching TRBD1 (5 bases). V lost 4 bases, J lost 5 bases, and 18 bases lay in between. The CDR3 contains 16 residues. The germline V gene has CDR1 MDHEN and CDR2 SYDVKM. The CDR3 spells CASSSPRALGHNEQFF. In DNA form, the CDR3 reads TGTGCCAGCAGTTCCCCCCGGGCCCTGGGGCACAATGAGCAGTTCTTC.

The chain employs TRBV29-1 and TRBJ1-1, with TRBD1 matching 8 bases. This CDR3 has 17 amino acids. The V gene end was trimmed by 6 bases and the J gene end by 2 bases; junction bases not matched to a gene: 17. In germline, CDR1 is SQVTM, CDR2 ANQGSEA. The CDR3 loop is CSVKGPLYRGDNTEAFF. CDR3 coding DNA: TGCAGCGTAAAGGGGCCACTATACAGGGGGGATAACACTGAAGCTTTCTTT.

This clonotype turned up a few times. The chain joins TRBV6-5 to TRBJ2-2; possible D gene TRBD1, 5 bases. CDR1 is MNHEY, CDR2 SVGAGI, per germline. The CDR3 is made up of 13 amino acids. V was shortened by 8 bases and J by 4 bases, with 11 bases between the two germline ends. The chain's CDR3 is CASSKGSTGELFF. DNA for the CDR3: TGTGCCAGCTCGAAGGGGTCCACCGGGGAGCTGTTTTTT.

The V gene is TRBV2, the J gene TRBJ2-7, with 11 bases fitting TRBD2. The V segment lost 7 bases and the J segment 1 base; nucleotides outside the gene matches: 6. CDR1 is SNHLY, CDR2 FYNNEI, per germline. CDR3 length: 15 amino acids. The CDR3 is CASTLAGGASYEQYF. DNA of the CDR3: TGTGCCAGCACTCTAGCGGGGGGAGCATCCTACGAGCAGTACTTC.

This chain uses TRBV12-3 or TRBV12-4 with TRBJ1-5; D possibly corresponds to TRBD1 (5 bases). The CDR3 spans 15 residues. The V and J ends lost 3 bases and 3 bases respectively, with 12 bases between them. CDR3 sequence: CASSFVGENNQPQHF. The DNA of the CDR3 is TGTGCCAGCAGTTTTGTGGGGGAAAACAATCAGCCCCAGCATTTT.

CDR3 DNA: TGTGCCAGCAGCCTGGATGGGGGGACAGGAGATACGCAGTATTTT. This translates into CASSLDGGTGDTQYF. This chain connects TRBV9 to TRBJ2-3; 8 nucleotides agree with TRBD1. This CDR3 has 15 amino acids. CDR1 and CDR2 from the germline V gene are SGDLS and YYNGEE. J lost 5 bases, V lost 4 bases, and 9 bases had no gene match.

V and J are TRBV7-9 and TRBJ1-1; D not resolved. Per germline, CDR1 SEHNR and CDR2 FQNEAQ (reference sequence). V lost 4 bases to trimming and J lost 0 bases, with 9 bases between them. This CDR3 has 14 amino acids. This CDR3 is CASSSTMMNTEAFF. CDR3 nucleotides: TGTGCCAGCAGCTCAACAATGATGAACACTGAAGCTTTCTTT.

This clonotype was seen only a few times. V gene TRBV4-2 combines with J gene TRBJ2-3; the match to TRBD2 covers 9 bases. V lost 0 bases and J lost 2; bases outside the gene matches: 9. This CDR3 spans 18 amino acids. Germline CDR1 LGHNA, CDR2 YNFKEQ. CDR3 sequence (DNA): TGTGCCAGCAGCCAAGACTTTCCCGGACTAGCGCTCACAGATACGCAGTATTTT. It codes for CASSQDFPGLALTDTQYF.

The chain employs TRBV29-1 and TRBJ1-1; maybe TRBD1 (5 bases). In germline, CDR1 is SQVTM, CDR2 ANQGSEA. The CDR3 loop spans 14 amino acids. The V and J ends lost 6 bases and 2 bases respectively, with 16 bases between them. This chain's CDR3 is CSVGIGARNTEAFF. Written as DNA, the CDR3 is TGCAGCGTGGGGATAGGGGCACGTAACACTGAAGCTTTCTTT.

This chain links TRBV28 with TRBJ2-1; D is unresolved. The length of the CDR3 is 14 residues. V was pared by 4 bases and J by 12 bases, with 19 bases between. Per germline, CDR1 MDHEN and CDR2 SYDVKM. The CDR3 region has the DNA TGTGCCAGCAGTTACCAGACCCGATACAGTGGGCAGTTCTTC. Protein product: CASSYQTRYSGQFF. The complete variable domain, with remaining parts taken from reference TRBV28 and TRBJ2-1, reads DVKVTQSSRYLVKRTGEKVFLECVQDMDHENMFWYRQDPGLGLRLIYFSYDVKMKEKGDIPEGYSVSREKKERFSLILESASTNQTSMYLCASSYQTRYSGQFFGPGTRLTVL.

The chain couples TRBV5-1 to TRBJ2-5, with 9 nucleotides matching TRBD1. The CDR3 contains 16 residues. Looked up from germline, CDR1 is SGHRS and CDR2 is YFSETQ. V gave up 1 base and J gave up 5 bases; unmatched junction bases: 9. The CDR3 nucleotides read TGCGCCAGCAGCTTGAAGGGACAGGGTACTGAGGAGACCCAGTACTTC. This encodes CASSLKGQGTEETQYF.

V gene TRBV2 combines with J gene TRBJ2-3; possibly TRBD1 for D (6 bases). The CDR3 is 14 residues long. Trimming removed 7 bases from V and 6 bases from J, with 17 bases in between. CDR1 and CDR2 from the germline V gene are SNHLY and FYNNEI. CDR3 in amino acids: CASTLRQVEDTQYF. As DNA, the CDR3 is TGTGCCAGCACCCTTAGACAGGTTGAGGATACGCAGTATTTT.